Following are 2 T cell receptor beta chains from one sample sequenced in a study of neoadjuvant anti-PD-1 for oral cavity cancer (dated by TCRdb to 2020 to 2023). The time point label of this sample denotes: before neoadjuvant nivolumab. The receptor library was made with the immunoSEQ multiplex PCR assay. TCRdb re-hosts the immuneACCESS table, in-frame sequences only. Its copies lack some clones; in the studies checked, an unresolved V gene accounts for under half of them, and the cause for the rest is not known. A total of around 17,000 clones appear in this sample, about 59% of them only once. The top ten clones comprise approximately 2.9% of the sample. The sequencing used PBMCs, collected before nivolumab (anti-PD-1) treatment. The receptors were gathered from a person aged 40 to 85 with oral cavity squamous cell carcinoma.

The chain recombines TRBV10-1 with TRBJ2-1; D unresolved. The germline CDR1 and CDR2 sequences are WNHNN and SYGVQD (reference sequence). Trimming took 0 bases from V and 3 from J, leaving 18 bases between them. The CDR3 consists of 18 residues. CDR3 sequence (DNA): TGCGCCAGCAGTGAGTCGCCAGGCGTCCAAACTGACTACAATGAGCAGTTCTTC. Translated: CASSESPGVQTDYNEQFF.

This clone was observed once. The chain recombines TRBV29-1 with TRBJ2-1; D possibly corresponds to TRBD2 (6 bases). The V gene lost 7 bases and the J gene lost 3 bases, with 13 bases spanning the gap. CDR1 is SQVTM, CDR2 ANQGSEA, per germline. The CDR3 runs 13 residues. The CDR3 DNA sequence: TGCAGCGCTTCGGACTACCTCTACAATGAGCAGTTCTTC. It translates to CSASDYLYNEQFF.